The 7 T cell receptor beta chains below come from one sample, sequenced in a study of T cells in Graves' hyperthyroidism and ophthalmopathy. Template material for amplifying TCR beta CDR3 regions consisted of RNA transcripts. With the HTBI primer set, the TCR CDR3 went through a first round of RT-PCR. TCRdb re-analysed the multiplex PCR reads in MiXCR, keeping a single row per CDR3 protein. Seen here are more than 50,000 distinct CDR3 sequences, about 50% observed once, and the top ten hold around 12%. The sample comprised blood. The receptors were sampled from a young woman with Graves' ophthalmopathy.

The rearrangement joins TRBV4-2 to TRBJ2-3; 9 bases agree with TRBD1. The CDR3 is made up of 15 amino acids. The trim removed 4 bases at V and 3 bases at J, leaving 5 bases unmatched. Germline CDR1 LGHNA, CDR2 YNFKEQ. CDR3 in amino acids: CASSPWGQGTDTQYF. In DNA form, the CDR3 reads TGTGCCAGCAGCCCCTGGGGACAGGGTACAGATACGCAGTATTTT.

As regards this clonotype: Lacking the conserved final phenylalanine or tryptophan, this CDR3 likely reflects a read error. The chain is built from TRBV7-2 and TRBJ1-4; D is unresolved. The CDR3 extends over 13 amino acids. Germline assignment: CDR1 SGHTA and CDR2 FQGNSA. Trimming left V 5 bases short and J 7 bases short, with 11 bases between. CDR3 bases: TGTGCCAGCAGCCTAGGATCTCCTGAAAAACTGTTTTCT. Its protein product is CASSLGSPEKLFS.

This clonotype was found many times. The chain recombines TRBV20-1 with TRBJ2-7, with TRBD2 matching 11 bases. The CDR3 runs 14 residues. After removal of 3 bases from V and 5 bases from J, the junction contained 6 bases not matched to a gene. In germline, CDR1 is DFQATT, CDR2 SNEGSKA (reference sequence). CDR3 protein: CSARDSGRANEQYF. The CDR3 bases are TGCAGTGCTAGGGATAGCGGGAGGGCTAACGAGCAGTACTTC.

This chain uses TRBV20-1 with TRBJ1-6, with D tentatively TRBD1 (6 bases). The CDR3 totals 15 residues. Deletions cut 4 bases from V and 5 bases from J, with 15 bases between. Germline V gene data show CDR1 as DFQATT and CDR2 as SNEGSKA (reference sequence). CDR3 residues: CSAISRDTHNSPLHF. The CDR3 DNA follows: TGCAGTGCTATTAGTAGGGACACTCATAATTCACCCCTCCACTTT.

This clonotype was observed a few times. This sequence joins TRBV27 and TRBJ1-1; D remains unclear. CDR1 is MNHEY and CDR2 is SMNVEV in the germline V gene (reference sequence). CDR3 length: 14 residues. The V and J ends lost 2 bases and 6 bases respectively, with 13 bases between them. This CDR3 is CASSLMATAAEAFF. The CDR3 bases are TGTGCCAGCAGTTTAATGGCGACTGCTGCTGAAGCTTTCTTT.

This clonotype occurred many times. The chain is built from TRBV3-1 and TRBJ2-5; the match to TRBD2 covers 10 bases. Germline V gene data show CDR1 as LGHDT and CDR2 as YNNKEL (reference sequence). This CDR3 is built from 17 residues. The V gene end was trimmed by 1 base and the J gene end by 5 bases; junction bases not matched to a gene: 10. CDR3 in DNA: TGTGCCAGCAGCCAAGGAGTAGCGGGAGGCGGTTGGGAGACCCAGTACTTC. The encoded protein is CASSQGVAGGGWETQYF.

V and J are TRBV7-9 and TRBJ2-1, with D perhaps TRBD1 or TRBD2 (5 bases each). The CDR3 covers 15 residues. Trimming shortened V by 8 bases and J by 3 bases, and 17 bases separated the two germline ends. The germline V gene encodes CDR1 SEHNR and CDR2 FQNEAQ (reference sequence). The CDR3 is CASESGGSVYNEQFF. CDR3 coding DNA: TGTGCCAGCGAGAGTGGGGGTAGCGTCTACAATGAGCAGTTCTTC.